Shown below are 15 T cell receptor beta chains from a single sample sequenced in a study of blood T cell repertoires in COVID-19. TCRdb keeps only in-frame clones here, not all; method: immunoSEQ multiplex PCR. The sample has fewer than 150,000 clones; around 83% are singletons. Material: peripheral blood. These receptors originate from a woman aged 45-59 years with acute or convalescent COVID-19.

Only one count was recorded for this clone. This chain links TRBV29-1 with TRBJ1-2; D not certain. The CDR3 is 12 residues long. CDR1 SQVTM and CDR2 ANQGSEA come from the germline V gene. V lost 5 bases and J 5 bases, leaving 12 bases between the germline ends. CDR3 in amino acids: CSVRVTGYGYTF. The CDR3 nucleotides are TGCAGCGTTCGCGTGACTGGTTATGGCTACACCTTC.

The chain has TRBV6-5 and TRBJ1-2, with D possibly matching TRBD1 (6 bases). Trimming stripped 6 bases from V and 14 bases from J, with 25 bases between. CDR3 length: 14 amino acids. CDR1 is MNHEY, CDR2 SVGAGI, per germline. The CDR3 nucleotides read TGTGCCAGCAGCCTCGACAGTTCTGTGAGAGGGGGAACCTTC. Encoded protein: CASSLDSSVRGGTF.

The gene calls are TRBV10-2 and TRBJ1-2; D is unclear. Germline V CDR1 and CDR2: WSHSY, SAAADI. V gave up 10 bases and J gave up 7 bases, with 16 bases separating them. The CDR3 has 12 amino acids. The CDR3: CATRSTGSGYTF. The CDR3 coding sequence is TGCGCCACCAGAAGTACGGGGAGTGGCTACACCTTC.

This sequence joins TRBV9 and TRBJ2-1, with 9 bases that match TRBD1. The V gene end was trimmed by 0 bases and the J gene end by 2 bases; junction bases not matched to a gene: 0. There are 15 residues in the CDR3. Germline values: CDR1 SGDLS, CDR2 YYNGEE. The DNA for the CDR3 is TGTGCCAGCAGCGTAGGGACAGGGGCCTACAATGAGCAGTTCTTC. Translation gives CASSVGTGAYNEQFF.

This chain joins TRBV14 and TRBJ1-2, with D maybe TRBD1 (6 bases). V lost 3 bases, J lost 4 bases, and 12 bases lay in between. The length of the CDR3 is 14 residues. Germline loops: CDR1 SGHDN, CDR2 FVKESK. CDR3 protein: CASSHGQSSYGYTF. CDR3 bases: TGTGCCAGCAGCCACGGACAGTCGTCCTATGGCTACACCTTC.

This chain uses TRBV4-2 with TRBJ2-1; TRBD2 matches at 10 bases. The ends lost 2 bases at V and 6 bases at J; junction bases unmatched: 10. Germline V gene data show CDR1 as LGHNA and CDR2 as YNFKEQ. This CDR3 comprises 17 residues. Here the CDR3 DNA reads TGTGCCAGCAGCCAATCAAGCGGGGGGGCCGGATCCAATGAGCAGTTCTTC. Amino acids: CASSQSSGGAGSNEQFF.

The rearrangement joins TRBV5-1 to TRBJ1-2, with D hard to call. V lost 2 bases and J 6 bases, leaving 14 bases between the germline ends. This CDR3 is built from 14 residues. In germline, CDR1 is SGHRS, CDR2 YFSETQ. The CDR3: CASSFERAQDGYTF. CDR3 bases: TGCGCCAGCAGCTTCGAGAGGGCCCAGGATGGCTACACCTTC.

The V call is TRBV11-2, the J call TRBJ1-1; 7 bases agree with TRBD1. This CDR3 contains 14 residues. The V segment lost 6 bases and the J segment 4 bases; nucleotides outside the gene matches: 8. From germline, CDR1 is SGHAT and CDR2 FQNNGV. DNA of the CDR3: TGTGCCAGCAGTCTGACAGGGACGGTCACTGAAGCTTTCTTT. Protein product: CASSLTGTVTEAFF.

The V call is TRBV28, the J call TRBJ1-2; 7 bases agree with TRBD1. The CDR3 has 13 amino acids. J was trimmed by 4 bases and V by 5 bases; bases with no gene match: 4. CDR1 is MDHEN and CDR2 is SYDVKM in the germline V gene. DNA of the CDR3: TGTGCCAGCAGTCTTACAGGGGCCTATGGCTACACCTTC. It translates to CASSLTGAYGYTF.

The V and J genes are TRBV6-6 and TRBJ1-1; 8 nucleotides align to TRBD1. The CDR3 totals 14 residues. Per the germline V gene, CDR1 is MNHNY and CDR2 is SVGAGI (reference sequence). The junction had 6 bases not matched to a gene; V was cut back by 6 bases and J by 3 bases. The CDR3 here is CASRRTGMDTEAFF. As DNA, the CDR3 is TGTGCCAGCAGAAGGACAGGGATGGACACTGAAGCTTTCTTT.

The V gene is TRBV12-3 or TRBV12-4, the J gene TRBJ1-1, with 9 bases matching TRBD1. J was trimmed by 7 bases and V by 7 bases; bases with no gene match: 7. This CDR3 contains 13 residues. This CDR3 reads CASTPGQGFEAFF. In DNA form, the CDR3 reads TGTGCCAGCACCCCGGGACAGGGCTTTGAAGCTTTCTTT.

CDR3 region: CASGTGGVTDTQYF. In nucleotides, the CDR3 is TGTGCCAGCGGAACAGGTGGTGTGACAGATACGCAGTATTTT. V usage is TRBV9 and J usage is TRBJ2-3; D perhaps matches TRBD1 (5 bases). Germline-derived CDR1 and CDR2 are SGDLS and YYNGEE. The V end was cut by 7 bases, the J end by 3 bases, with 15 bases between. The CDR3 is made up of 14 amino acids.

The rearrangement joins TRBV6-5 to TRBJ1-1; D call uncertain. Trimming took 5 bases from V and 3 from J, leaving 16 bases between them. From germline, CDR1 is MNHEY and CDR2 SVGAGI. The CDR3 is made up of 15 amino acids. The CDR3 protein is CASSTNWEGYTEAFF. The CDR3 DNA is TGTGCCAGCAGTACTAACTGGGAGGGATACACTGAAGCTTTCTTT.

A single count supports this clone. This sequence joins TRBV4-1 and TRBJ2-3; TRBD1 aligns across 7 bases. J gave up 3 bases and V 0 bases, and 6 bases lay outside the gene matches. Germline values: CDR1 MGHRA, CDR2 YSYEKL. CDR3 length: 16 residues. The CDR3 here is CASSQDGQVYTDTQYF. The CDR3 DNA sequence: TGCGCCAGCAGCCAAGACGGACAGGTTTATACAGATACGCAGTATTTT.

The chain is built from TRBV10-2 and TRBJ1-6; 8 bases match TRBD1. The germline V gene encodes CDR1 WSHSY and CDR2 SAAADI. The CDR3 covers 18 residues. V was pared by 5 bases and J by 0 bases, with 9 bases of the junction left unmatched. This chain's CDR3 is CASSILRTGSSYNSPLHF. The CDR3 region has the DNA TGCGCCAGCAGTATTCTTCGGACAGGGAGCTCCTATAATTCACCCCTCCACTTT.